This TCR beta chain was captured in a study of breast tumors, draining lymph nodes, adjacent tissues. Study-wide points: Tumor TCR diversity was below lymph nodes but above nontumor tissue. Compared with basal-like, luminal-like tumors shared significantly more repertoire with nontumor tissue.

Axillary draining lymph nodes of breast cancer patients supplied the node samples. TCRdb independently ran MiXCR on the multiplex PCR reads; one entry per CDR3 protein. The sample contains 150,000 to 200,000 distinct CDR3 sequences, 30% to 35% of which appear only once. On this clonotype itself: What it recognizes is unknown. A clone one base away is much larger, so this may be a read error.

The material sequenced was axillary lymph node tissue. The clonotype originates from a female donor with breast cancer. Some clones in this sample may be carry-over from other donors' samples.

This chain's CDR3 is CASSHDGGGPSGTQYF. The CDR3 nucleotides read TGTGCCAGCAGTCACGACGGGGGAGGGCCTTCAGGTACGCAGTATTTT. V gene TRBV6-6 combines with J gene TRBJ2-3; TRBD2 matches at 7 bases. The CDR3 extends over 16 amino acids. With 5 bases clipped from V and 8 bases from J, the junction kept 16 bases outside the gene matches. Germline V lookup: CDR1 MNHNY, CDR2 SVGAGI (reference sequence).